Following are 13 T cell receptor beta chains from one sample sequenced in a study of Graves' ophthalmopathy and Graves' hyperthyroidism (dated by TCRdb to between 2018 and 2020). The instrument given in TCRdb is Illumina HiSeq 2000. For repertoire sequencing, the TCR beta CDR3 regions were amplified from RNA transcripts. The first round of RT-PCR was done with HTBI primers and the Qiagen OneStep RT-PCR kit, and was followed by a second round of multiplex PCR, then size selection and purification. TCRdb trimmed the raw reads at Q25, called clones with MiXCR and kept productive beta chains. Identical CDR3 proteins give one entry, which carries the most common genes and DNA. This sample lists about 400,000 distinct CDR3 sequences; about 16% were detected once. The top ten clones comprise 1.6% of the sample. The sample was peripheral blood. All receptors come from a woman aged 18-35 years with Graves' ophthalmopathy. Donor details come from another sample of the same person, matched by shared clones.

This clonotype was picked up many times. V and J are TRBV10-3 and TRBJ2-5, with 9 nucleotides matching TRBD2. V gave up 0 bases and J gave up 5 bases; unmatched junction bases: 4. Germline assignment: CDR1 ENHRY and CDR2 SYGVKD. CDR3 length: 15 amino acids. The CDR3 coding sequence is TGTGCCATCAGTGAGTCTAGCGGGAGTTCTGAGACCCAGTACTTC. As protein: CAISESSGSSETQYF.

This clonotype was counted many times. CDR3 bases: TGTGCCAGCAGCCAACTTGGACGGACGTATAATTCACCCCTCCACTTT. It specifies CASSQLGRTYNSPLHF. The chain employs TRBV7-2 and TRBJ1-6; D is uncertain. With 5 bases removed from V and 4 bases from J, the gap between germline ends came to 15 bases. Germline V gene sequence: CDR1 SGHTA, CDR2 FQGNSA. The CDR3 is 16 residues long.

The chain carries TRBV9 and TRBJ1-6; 12 nucleotides line up with TRBD1. This CDR3 region has 15 residues. The germline gives CDR1 SGDLS, CDR2 YYNGEE. V gave up 2 bases and J gave up 9 bases; unmatched junction bases: 3. CDR3: CASSVGTGGSSPLHF. CDR3 DNA sequence: TGTGCCAGCAGCGTCGGGACAGGGGGCAGTTCACCCCTCCACTTT.

This clonotype was found many times. CDR3 nucleotides: TGTGCCAGCAGTTCGGACAGCTACACCGGGGAGCTGTTTTTT. Its translation: CASSSDSYTGELFF. The chain has TRBV12-3 or TRBV12-4 and TRBJ2-2; D may be TRBD1 (6 bases). V was pared by 4 bases and J by 3 bases, with 9 bases between. This CDR3 is 14 amino acids long.

Ten or more counts support this clonotype. This chain joins TRBV4-3 and TRBJ1-1; 7 bases agree with TRBD1. Germline CDR1 reads LGHNA; CDR2 reads YSLEER. With 0 bases clipped from V and 4 bases from J, the junction kept 5 bases outside the gene matches. This CDR3 contains 15 residues. CDR3 amino acids: CASSQEPGGFTEAFF. In DNA, the CDR3 is TGCGCCAGCAGCCAAGAACCAGGGGGGTTCACTGAAGCTTTCTTT.

This clonotype was detected many times. This rearrangement joins TRBV9 to TRBJ2-2, with TRBD1 as a possible D gene (5 bases). The CDR3 has 14 amino acids. The V and J ends lost 4 bases and 5 bases respectively, with 12 bases between them. CDR1 and CDR2 from the germline V gene are SGDLS and YYNGEE. The CDR3 region is CASSLSGRTGELFF. The CDR3 nucleotides are TGTGCCAGCAGCTTATCAGGGCGAACCGGGGAGCTGTTTTTT.

This clonotype was counted ten times or more. This rearrangement joins TRBV28 to TRBJ1-1; tentatively, D is TRBD1 (5 bases). Looked up from germline, CDR1 is MDHEN and CDR2 is SYDVKM. V shed 6 bases and J shed 6 bases, with 17 bases lying between them. CDR3 size: 14 residues. DNA of the CDR3: TGTGCCAGCAGCCCATTACAGGAAGGGGCTGAAGCTTTCTTT. It specifies CASSPLQEGAEAFF.

This clonotype has ten or more counts. This chain uses TRBV30 with TRBJ2-5; TRBD2 aligns across 9 bases. The germline CDR1 and CDR2 sequences are GTSNPN and SVGIG (reference sequence). The CDR3 spans 13 residues. CDR3 residues: CALAGGRGETQYF. The CDR3 nucleotides are TGTGCGTTGGCGGGGGGGCGAGGAGAGACCCAGTACTTC. The variable domain in full, completed from reference TRBV30 and TRBJ2-5, reads SQTIHQWPATLVQPVGSPLSLECTVEGTSNPNLYWYRQAAGRGLQLLFYSVGIGQISSEVPQNLSASRPQDRQFILSSKKLLLSDSGFYLCALAGGRGETQYFGPGTRLLVL.

This clonotype was counted at least ten times. This rearrangement joins TRBV6-5 to TRBJ2-2, with D perhaps matching TRBD1 (6 bases). Trimming cost V 0 bases and J 1 base, with 12 bases left between them. CDR3 length: 17 amino acids. Germline V gives CDR1 MNHEY, CDR2 SVGAGI. The CDR3 loop reads CASSYSSTGRNTGELFF. The CDR3 region has the DNA TGTGCCAGCAGTTACTCGAGTACAGGGAGGAACACCGGGGAGCTGTTTTTT.

This clonotype was found many times. This chain joins TRBV20-1 and TRBJ1-1; TRBD1 agrees at 7 bases. Germline V CDR1 and CDR2: DFQATT, SNEGSKA (reference sequence). Unmatched junction bases numbered 3, after V lost 4 bases and J lost 1 base. The CDR3 is 13 residues long. The CDR3 is CSATRDRNTEAFF. In nucleotides, the CDR3 is TGCAGTGCTACTCGGGACAGGAACACTGAAGCTTTCTTT.

This clonotype was seen at least ten times. The rearrangement joins TRBV15 to TRBJ2-2; a weak D match, TRBD2 (5 bases). Germline V lookup: CDR1 LNHNV, CDR2 YYDKDF (reference sequence). V was cut by 0 bases and J by 6 bases, with 5 bases left in between. This CDR3 region has 13 residues. The CDR3 sequence: CATSRDSAGELFF. CDR3 DNA: TGTGCCACCAGCAGAGATAGCGCCGGGGAGCTGTTTTTT. Variable domain in full (rest from reference TRBV15 and TRBJ2-2): DAMVIQNPRYQVTQFGKPVTLSCSQTLNHNVMYWYQQKSSQAPKLLFHYYDKDFNNEADTPDNFQSRRPNTSFCFLDIRSPGLGDTAMYLCATSRDSAGELFFGEGSRLTVL.

A few counts support this clonotype. V and J are TRBV6-2 or TRBV6-3 and TRBJ1-1; TRBD1 matches at 8 bases. This CDR3 has 16 residues. With V trimmed by 2 bases and J by 3 bases, 8 bases remained unmatched. Per the germline V gene, CDR1 is MNHEY and CDR2 is SVGEGT. CDR3 residues: CASSYPSGGVDTEAFF. The DNA of the CDR3 is TGTGCCAGCAGTTACCCGTCAGGGGGCGTGGACACTGAAGCTTTCTTT.

This clonotype was found many times. The chain carries TRBV20-1 and TRBJ2-7; 8 bases match TRBD2. Germline V gene lookup returns CDR1 DFQATT and CDR2 SNEGSKA (reference sequence). J gave up 7 bases and V 4 bases, and 6 bases lay outside the gene matches. The length of the CDR3 is 12 residues. CDR3 sequence (DNA): TGCAGTGCTATCGGGGGGGGCTTAGAGCAGTACTTC. It yields the protein CSAIGGGLEQYF.